The 11 T cell receptor beta chains given below trace back to one sample, sequenced in a study of cytomegalovirus exposure and HLA in healthy donors. The PCR was carried out with 60 Vbeta primers and 13 Jbeta primers. Clones were sequenced by immunoSEQ multiplex PCR, and TCRdb holds only the in-frame ones, with some missing. The sample shows around 150,000 clones, approximately 80% of them seen only once. The sequenced sample consisted of PBMCs. Receptors were obtained from a man aged 25-45 years in good health and CMV-seropositive.

This clone was recorded a few times. The J gene is TRBJ1-1, the V gene TRBV6-5; D is uncertain. This CDR3 has 14 residues. The V gene lost 0 bases and the J gene lost 6 bases, with 11 bases spanning the gap. The V gene's germline CDR1 is MNHEY and CDR2 SVGAGI. CDR3 nucleotides: TGTGCCAGCAGTTACTCGGGCCTGGGTCCTGAAGCTTTCTTT. It is translated as CASSYSGLGPEAFF.

V gene TRBV2 combines with J gene TRBJ2-3; 13 nucleotides match TRBD2. The germline V gene encodes CDR1 SNHLY and CDR2 FYNNEI. After removal of 6 bases from V and 1 base from J, the junction contained 10 bases not matched to a gene. There are 18 residues in the CDR3. CDR3 in DNA: TGTGCCAGCAGGAACCCACTAGCGGGGGGGCAGCGCACAGATACGCAGTATTTT. Protein sequence: CASRNPLAGGQRTDTQYF.

V usage is TRBV13 and J usage is TRBJ2-5, with 7 bases matching TRBD1. The J call may be wrong; the DNA end is better matched by TRBJ2-7. The CDR3 runs 16 residues. Germline CDR1 reads PRHDT; CDR2 reads FYEKMQ (reference sequence). The CDR3 DNA sequence: TGTGCCAGCAGCTCAGAAGGGGGCAGTCCTCACTACGAGCAGTACTTC. It is translated as CASSSEGGSPHYEQYF.

The V call is TRBV6-5, the J call TRBJ2-5, with D maybe TRBD2 (6 bases). The DNA end favors TRBJ2-7, so the J call may be wrong. This CDR3 has 11 amino acids. Germline lookup yields CDR1 MNHEY and CDR2 SVGAGI. The CDR3 spells CASARDYEQYF. Written as DNA, the CDR3 is TGTGCCAGCGCGCGGGACTACGAGCAGTACTTC.

This chain connects TRBV7-9 to TRBJ1-5; the match to TRBD1 covers 10 bases. CDR1 is SEHNR, CDR2 FQNEAQ, per germline (reference sequence). This CDR3 region has 14 residues. V lost 5 bases and J lost 4; bases outside the gene matches: 2. The CDR3 protein is CASSMDRGNQPQHF. The CDR3 region has the DNA TGTGCCAGCAGCATGGACAGGGGGAATCAGCCCCAGCATTTT.

The rearrangement uses TRBV7-9 and TRBJ2-7; the match to TRBD2 covers 12 bases. The CDR3 spans 14 residues. The V and J ends lost 6 bases and 3 bases, in that order; junction bases with no gene match: 3. Per germline, CDR1 SEHNR and CDR2 FQNEAQ (reference sequence). The DNA of the CDR3 is TGTGCCAGCAGTCTAGCGGGGGGGAACTACGAGCAGTACTTC. This codes for CASSLAGGNYEQYF. The entire variable domain, with the rest obtained from reference TRBV7-9 and TRBJ2-7, is as follows: DTGVSQNPRHKITKRGQNVTFRCDPISEHNRLYWYRQTLGQGPEFLTYFQNEAQLEKSRLLSDRFSAERPKGSFSTLEIQRTEQGDSAMYLCASSLAGGNYEQYFGPGTRLTVT.

The rearrangement uses TRBV5-6 and TRBJ1-1; TRBD1 matches at 8 bases. The CDR3 covers 14 residues. Germline V gene sequence: CDR1 SGHDT, CDR2 YYEEEE. The trim removed 4 bases at V and 4 bases at J, leaving 6 bases unmatched. CDR3 coding DNA: TGTGCCAGCAGCCGAGACAGGGGCGGCACTGAAGCTTTCTTT. Protein: CASSRDRGGTEAFF.

The chain combines TRBV2 with TRBJ2-2, with D possibly matching TRBD2 (6 bases). V was trimmed by 7 bases and J by 3 bases, leaving 15 bases between them. CDR1 and CDR2 from the germline V gene are SNHLY and FYNNEI. CDR3 length equals 15 residues. Written as DNA, the CDR3 is TGTGCCAGCAATGTTGGAGGAGGGGACACCGGGGAGCTGTTTTTT. This translates into CASNVGGGDTGELFF.

This chain uses TRBV9 with TRBJ2-5, with 7 bases fitting TRBD2. The last part of the DNA fits TRBJ2-7 better; the J call may be wrong. The CDR3 has 13 amino acids. CDR1 and CDR2 (germline): SGDLS, YYNGEE. In DNA form, the CDR3 reads TGTGCCAGCAGCGTAGGGGGAGGGAGCGAGCAGTACTTC. Residues: CASSVGGGSEQYF.

A single count supports this clone. DNA for the CDR3: TGTGCCAGCAGCTTAGTAAAGGACAGGGGTCACAATGAGCAGTTCTTC. Amino acid sequence: CASSLVKDRGHNEQFF. J is TRBJ2-1 and V is TRBV7-2; 9 positions match TRBD1. This CDR3 contains 16 residues. Germline-derived CDR1 and CDR2 are SGHTA and FQGNSA. V was clipped by 1 base and J by 5 bases; unmatched bases: 6. Variable domain in full (rest from reference TRBV7-2 and TRBJ2-1): GAGVSQSPSNKVTEKGKDVELRCDPISGHTALYWYRQSLGQGLEFLIYFQGNSAPDKSGLPSDRFSAERTGGSVSTLTIQRTQQEDSAVYLCASSLVKDRGHNEQFFGPGTRLTVL.

This chain connects TRBV5-1 to TRBJ1-1; D gene unclear. The CDR3 is made up of 13 amino acids. V was clipped by 4 bases and J by 0 bases, with 7 bases between them. The germline V gene has CDR1 SGHRS and CDR2 YFSETQ. The CDR3 DNA reads TGCGCCAGCAGCCTGACACTGAACACTGAAGCTTTCTTT. This gives the protein CASSLTLNTEAFF.